This passage covers 26 T cell receptor beta chains from one sample sequenced in a study of blood T cell repertoires in COVID-19. The data were produced by immunoSEQ multiplex PCR, yet TCRdb's version contains in-frame clones alone and is incomplete. The data show approximately 200,000 clones, approximately 81% seen once. The source material was peripheral blood. These receptors were taken from a person aged 65 to 85 with COVID-19, enrolled during active disease.

CDR3 sequence: CASRDTGTGGEQYF. Written as DNA, the CDR3 is TGTGCCAGCAGAGATACCGGGACAGGGGGCGAGCAGTACTTC. V usage is TRBV28 and J usage is TRBJ2-7; 11 bases map to TRBD1. The CDR3 has 14 residues. J was trimmed by 6 bases and V by 6 bases; bases with no gene match: 7. Per the germline V gene, CDR1 is MDHEN and CDR2 is SYDVKM.

The J gene is TRBJ1-2, the V gene TRBV7-2; 7 bases agree with TRBD1. Per the germline V gene, CDR1 is SGHTA and CDR2 is FQGNSA. This CDR3 is 17 amino acids long. The V gene end was trimmed by 2 bases and the J gene end by 8 bases; junction bases not matched to a gene: 17. CDR3 nucleotide sequence: TGTGCCAGCAGCTTACAGGAGGGGGCAGGGGAGATTTCAGGCTACACCTTC. Translating gives CASSLQEGAGEISGYTF.

The gene calls are TRBV10-3 and TRBJ1-3, with no clear D. Trimming took 7 bases from V and 0 from J, leaving 13 bases between them. CDR1 is ENHRY and CDR2 is SYGVKD in the germline V gene. The CDR3 has 15 residues. CDR3 coding DNA: TGTGCCATCAACAAGACACCAGACTCTGGAAACACCATATATTTT. Translating gives CAINKTPDSGNTIYF.

This sequence joins TRBV19 and TRBJ2-3; perhaps TRBD1 as D (5 bases). V was cut by 7 bases and J by 2 bases, with 16 bases left in between. Germline V gene data show CDR1 as LNHDA and CDR2 as SQIVND (reference sequence). The CDR3 has 15 residues. CDR3 region: CASTPPGQITDTQYF. CDR3 DNA: TGTGCCAGTACCCCGCCCGGACAAATCACAGATACGCAGTATTTT. Combining the CDR3 with reference TRBV19 and TRBJ2-3 gives the whole variable domain DGGITQSPKYLFRKEGQNVTLSCEQNLNHDAMYWYRQDPGQGLRLIYYSQIVNDFQKGDIAEGYSVSREKKESFPLTVTSAQKNPTAFYLCASTPPGQITDTQYFGPGTRLTVL.

V is TRBV6-2 or TRBV6-3 and J is TRBJ1-6; D unresolved. Germline CDR1 is MNHEY and CDR2 is SVGEGT. CDR3 length equals 15 residues. V was shortened by 0 bases and J by 6 bases, with 9 bases between the two germline ends. Here the CDR3 DNA reads TGTGCCAGCAGTTACTCGGCAACAGCTAATTCACCCCTCCACTTT. It encodes CASSYSATANSPLHF.

This clone was counted a single time. The chain combines TRBV29-1 with TRBJ1-2, with a possible D match to TRBD1 (6 bases). Trimming shortened V by 4 bases and J by 8 bases, and 14 bases separated the two germline ends. The CDR3 has 12 amino acids. Germline V gives CDR1 SQVTM, CDR2 ANQGSEA. The CDR3 DNA follows: TGCAGCGTTGGGGCCTCAGGGGAAGGCTACACCTTC. This translates into CSVGASGEGYTF.

This clone was seen only a few times. The chain joins TRBV6-6 to TRBJ1-2; D might be TRBD1 (5 bases). V was trimmed by 8 bases and J by 3 bases, leaving 10 bases between them. The CDR3 has 12 residues. The germline gives CDR1 MNHNY, CDR2 SVGAGI (reference sequence). The CDR3 nucleotides read TGTGCCAGCTGGGGCAGCTACTATGGCTACACCTTC. Translating gives CASWGSYYGYTF.

The CDR3 nucleotides are TGTGCCAGCAGCTTGGGGGTTTCGGGGGAGACCCAGTACTTC. Translated, it gives CASSLGVSGETQYF. The J gene is TRBJ2-5, the V gene TRBV5-4, with D tentatively TRBD2 (5 bases). Trimming stripped 0 bases from V and 5 bases from J, with 11 bases between. The CDR3 extends over 14 amino acids. Germline lookup yields CDR1 SGHNT and CDR2 YYREEE (reference sequence).

The rearrangement links TRBV27 to TRBJ1-2, with 9 bases lining up with TRBD1. Germline CDR1 is MNHEY and CDR2 is SMNVEV (reference sequence). V lost 6 bases to trimming and J lost 3 bases; unmatched junction nucleotides: 11. This CDR3 is 16 amino acids long. CDR3 region: CASSSTFGTGYYGYTF. DNA of the CDR3: TGTGCCAGCAGCTCCACATTCGGGACAGGGTACTATGGCTACACCTTC.

The CDR3 DNA reads TGTGCCAGCAGTTACAGTCAGGGAAAAGCTTTCTTT. It is translated as CASSYSQGKAFF. The chain carries TRBV6-2 or TRBV6-3 and TRBJ1-1, with D possibly TRBD1 on 5 matching bases. With 2 bases removed from V and 9 bases from J, the gap between germline ends came to 10 bases. The CDR3 runs 12 residues. Looked up from germline, CDR1 is MNHEY and CDR2 is SVGEGT.

This chain uses TRBV11-3 with TRBJ2-5; 8 nucleotides match TRBD1. From germline, CDR1 is SGHNT and CDR2 YENEEA. The CDR3 loop spans 13 amino acids. The J segment lost 5 bases and the V segment lost 2 bases, leaving 1 base of the junction unmatched. CDR3 amino acids: CASSLRDRETQYF. The CDR3 DNA is TGTGCCAGCAGCTTAAGGGACAGGGAGACCCAGTACTTC.

CDR3 in DNA: TGTGCCAGCAGCACTTTCGGGGGGGTAGGATATGGCTACACCTTC. It specifies CASSTFGGVGYGYTF. The chain has TRBV28 and TRBJ1-2, with D possibly TRBD1 on 5 matching bases. CDR1 and CDR2 (germline): MDHEN, SYDVKM. The CDR3 covers 15 residues. Trimming removed 6 bases from V and 5 bases from J, with 19 bases in between.

This rearrangement joins TRBV25-1 to TRBJ2-3; tentatively, D is TRBD1 (5 bases). This CDR3 region has 14 residues. Trimming cost V 4 bases and J 4 bases, with 12 bases left between them. In germline, CDR1 is MGHDK, CDR2 SYGVNS. The CDR3, as DNA: TGTGCCAGCAGTGGCCAGGGTGGCCCAGATACGCAGTATTTT. Its translation is CASSGQGGPDTQYF.

V and J are TRBV11-1 and TRBJ2-2, with D tentatively TRBD2 (5 bases). Trimming took off 5 bases at V and 7 bases at J, with 11 bases between the two ends. CDR3 size: 13 residues. Per the germline V gene, CDR1 is SGHAT and CDR2 is FQDESV (reference sequence). The CDR3 loop is CASSPPRDGELFF. As DNA, the CDR3 is TGTGCCAGCAGCCCCCCCCGGGACGGGGAGCTGTTTTTT.

This chain joins TRBV5-5 and TRBJ1-2; D is undetermined. V dropped 2 bases and J dropped 6 bases, with 8 bases sitting between them. The germline CDR1 and CDR2 sequences are SGHKS and YYEKEE (reference sequence). The CDR3 extends over 12 amino acids. The CDR3 sequence: CASSFYGDGYTF. The CDR3 coding sequence is TGTGCCAGCAGCTTTTACGGGGATGGCTACACCTTC.

V is TRBV5-1 and J is TRBJ1-1, with TRBD1 as a possible D gene (6 bases). Germline CDR1 and CDR2: SGHRS and YFSETQ. The CDR3 sequence is 15 residues long. The V and J ends lost 1 base and 0 bases respectively, with 10 bases between them. CDR3 sequence reads: CASSLTGNLNTEAFF. The CDR3 bases are TGCGCCAGCAGCTTGACAGGGAATCTGAACACTGAAGCTTTCTTT.

The chain employs TRBV18 and TRBJ2-5, with a possible D match to TRBD2 (5 bases). CDR1 and CDR2 (germline): KGHSH, LQKENI. Trimming removed 1 base at V and 10 bases at J, with 7 bases between. This CDR3 contains 11 residues. This chain's CDR3 is CASSPHDYQYF. The CDR3 coding sequence is TGTGCCAGCTCACCACATGACTACCAGTACTTC. The full variable domain, completed using reference TRBV18 and TRBJ2-5, is NAGVMQNPRHLVRRRGQEARLRCSPMKGHSHVYWYRQLPEEGLKFMVYLQKENIIDESGMPKERFSAEFPKEGPSILRIQQVVRGDSAAYFCASSPHDYQYFGPGTRLLVL.

The J gene is TRBJ2-5, the V gene TRBV7-2, with 9 bases fitting TRBD2. Germline V CDR1 and CDR2: SGHTA, FQGNSA. The CDR3 loop spans 15 amino acids. Trimming removed 5 bases from V and 5 bases from J; junction bases left unmatched: 9. CDR3 region: CASSPQRGAGETQYF. DNA of the CDR3: TGTGCCAGCAGCCCACAGCGGGGGGCGGGGGAGACCCAGTACTTC.

This clone was seen only once. The chain recombines TRBV19 with TRBJ1-2; D remains unclear. Per germline, CDR1 LNHDA and CDR2 SQIVND (reference sequence). The CDR3 loop spans 17 amino acids. V lost 3 bases and J lost 2, with 19 bases in between. The CDR3 region has the DNA TGTGCCAGTAGTATGCGCCTGTCAACTTACCTCAACTATGGCTACACCTTC. Translating gives CASSMRLSTYLNYGYTF. Drawing the rest from reference TRBV19 and TRBJ1-2, the complete variable domain is DGGITQSPKYLFRKEGQNVTLSCEQNLNHDAMYWYRQDPGQGLRLIYYSQIVNDFQKGDIAEGYSVSREKKESFPLTVTSAQKNPTAFYLCASSMRLSTYLNYGYTFGSGTRLTVV.

The chain is built from TRBV7-2 and TRBJ2-1; 12 nucleotides match TRBD1. Germline lookup yields CDR1 SGHTA and CDR2 FQGNSA. There are 16 residues in the CDR3. The trim removed 5 bases at V and 8 bases at J, leaving 10 bases unmatched. Written as DNA, the CDR3 is TGTGCCAGCAGCACCGGGACAGGGGGCTTAAAGTATGAGCAGTTCTTC. Protein sequence: CASSTGTGGLKYEQFF.

The V gene is TRBV6-6, the J gene TRBJ2-7, with 12 nucleotides matching TRBD2. Germline V lookup: CDR1 MNHNY, CDR2 SVGAGI (reference sequence). The V segment lost 5 bases and the J segment 5 bases; nucleotides outside the gene matches: 10. The CDR3 runs to 16 residues. The CDR3 nucleotides are TGTGCCAGCAGTCCCTCTAGCGGGAGGGCCTTACACGAGCAGTACTTC. Amino acids: CASSPSSGRALHEQYF.

The CDR3 bases are TGTGCCAGCACGTCGTACCCCCGGGGGGCGCGGGGACACACCATATATTTT. This sequence encodes CASTSYPRGARGHTIYF. The V call is TRBV28, the J call TRBJ1-3; maybe TRBD1 (6 bases). The germline V gene encodes CDR1 MDHEN and CDR2 SYDVKM. This CDR3 spans 17 amino acids. Trimming took off 7 bases at V and 8 bases at J, with 27 bases between the two ends.

The rearrangement uses TRBV25-1 and TRBJ1-2; perhaps TRBD1 as D (5 bases). The V gene's germline CDR1 is MGHDK and CDR2 SYGVNS. This CDR3 spans 18 amino acids. Trimming shortened V by 5 bases and J by 8 bases, and 30 bases separated the two germline ends. The CDR3 DNA reads TGTGCCAGCAGTTATGGTCCCCAGGGACTTACTTGGAGCGGAGGCTACACCTTC. This translates into CASSYGPQGLTWSGGYTF.

This chain connects TRBV19 to TRBJ1-1; TRBD1 agrees at 9 bases. Looked up from germline, CDR1 is LNHDA and CDR2 is SQIVND (reference sequence). The V segment lost 2 bases and the J segment 0 bases; nucleotides outside the gene matches: 7. This CDR3 has 17 residues. The CDR3 loop reads CASSISGTGSMNTEAFF. In DNA form, the CDR3 reads TGTGCCAGTAGTATAAGCGGGACAGGGAGTATGAACACTGAAGCTTTCTTT.

This clone occurred a few times. The CDR3 protein is CASSWPTGPISYEQYF. In nucleotides, the CDR3 is TGTGCCAGCAGCTGGCCGACAGGGCCAATCTCCTACGAGCAGTACTTC. The chain joins TRBV5-6 to TRBJ2-7; TRBD1 agrees at 7 bases. CDR1 is SGHDT, CDR2 YYEEEE, per germline. This CDR3 has 16 residues. Trimming removed 3 bases from V and 0 bases from J; junction bases left unmatched: 9.

The J gene is TRBJ2-3, the V gene TRBV12-5, with TRBD2 as a possible D gene (6 bases). The CDR3 length is 13 residues. The germline V gene has CDR1 LGHNT and CDR2 FRNRAP. The V end lost 4 bases, the J end lost 9 bases, and 14 bases lay between the germline ends. This chain's CDR3 is CASGWGGGDTQYF. CDR3 in DNA: TGTGCTAGTGGTTGGGGAGGAGGGGACACGCAGTATTTT.